Shown below are 24 T cell receptor beta chains from a single sample sequenced in a study of cytomegalovirus exposure and HLA in healthy donors (dated by TCRdb to 2016 to 2017). Libraries were constructed by the immunoSEQ multiplex PCR assay. For the multiplex PCR, a mixture combining 60 forward primers for TCR Vbeta segments and 13 reverse primers for TCR Jbeta segments was used. In its TCRdb copy, this immuneACCESS table keeps in-frame sequences only and misses some clones. Where compared with another copy, unresolved V genes explain less than half of these, and the others have no known cause. This sample lists about 130,000 clones; 74% were detected once. The leading ten clones occupy more than 3.5% of the sample. The sequenced sample was PBMCs. The receptors shown here come from a young man in good health and CMV-seropositive.

Points on this clone: The junction differs from germline at one of its ends, possibly a read error. The gene calls are TRBV7-7 and TRBJ2-7; 8 bases fit TRBD1. Germline CDR1 is SSHAT and CDR2 is FNYEAQ (reference sequence). The CDR3 totals 14 residues. The CDR3 region has the DNA TGTGCTAGCAGCTTAGGTCAGGGGGCGGACGAGCAGTACTTC. It is translated as CASSLGQGADEQYF.

V is TRBV2 and J is TRBJ2-7; TRBD1 is a possible D gene (7 bases). Trimming removed 10 bases from V and 3 bases from J, with 13 bases in between. The CDR3 loop spans 12 amino acids. Germline assignment: CDR1 SNHLY and CDR2 FYNNEI. CDR3 sequence: CATRGDSYEQYF. CDR3 in DNA: TGTGCCACCAGGGGGGACAGCTACGAGCAGTACTTC.

This clone turned up a few times. V is TRBV2 and J is TRBJ2-2; 10 nucleotides line up with TRBD1. The CDR3 extends over 15 amino acids. Germline assignment: CDR1 SNHLY and CDR2 FYNNEI. V was clipped by 4 bases and J by 7 bases; unmatched bases: 6. The CDR3 loop reads CASSGGQGSIGELFF. The CDR3 bases are TGTGCCAGCAGTGGGGGACAGGGGAGTATCGGGGAGCTGTTTTTT.

This clone was seen a single time. This chain uses TRBV5-1 with TRBJ2-5, with a weak D call TRBD2 (5 bases). V was shortened by 4 bases and J by 4 bases, with 5 bases between the two germline ends. Germline V lookup: CDR1 SGHRS, CDR2 YFSETQ. The CDR3 sequence is 11 residues long. As DNA, the CDR3 is TGCGCCAGCAGCGGAGGAGAGACCCAGTACTTC. Translating it yields CASSGGETQYF.

V gene TRBV5-4 combines with J gene TRBJ1-2, with TRBD1 matching over 8 bases. Trimming cost V 4 bases and J 4 bases; bases outside gene matches: 6. This CDR3 spans 14 amino acids. Germline lookup yields CDR1 SGHNT and CDR2 YYREEE (reference sequence). The chain's CDR3 is CASSPDRDPYGYTF. The CDR3 DNA follows: TGTGCCAGCAGCCCGGACAGGGATCCCTATGGCTACACCTTC. Together with reference TRBV5-4 and TRBJ1-2, the CDR3 gives the full variable domain: ETGVTQSPTHLIKTRGQQVTLRCSSQSGHNTVSWYQQALGQGPQFIFQYYREEENGRGNFPPRFSGLQFPNYSSELNVNALELDDSALYLCASSPDRDPYGYTFGSGTRLTVV.

This rearrangement joins TRBV2 to TRBJ2-5, with D perhaps TRBD2 (6 bases). Looked up from germline, CDR1 is SNHLY and CDR2 is FYNNEI. The CDR3 has 12 amino acids. V lost 9 bases and J lost 5, with 13 bases in between. In DNA, the CDR3 is TGTGCCAGGAGGGGAGGTGGGGAGACCCAGTACTTC. Its translation is CARRGGGETQYF.

The chain recombines TRBV27 with TRBJ2-7; 7 bases agree with TRBD1. Trimming removed 7 bases from V and 4 bases from J; junction bases left unmatched: 16. The CDR3 has 16 residues. The germline CDR1 and CDR2 sequences are MNHEY and SMNVEV (reference sequence). CDR3 nucleotide sequence: TGTGCCAGCAAACAGGGCACGACAGGGAGAGGGTACGAGCAGTACTTC. It specifies CASKQGTTGRGYEQYF.

The CDR3: CASSTLGQISSNQPQHF. The CDR3 DNA is TGTGCCAGCAGCACCCTGGGACAGATTTCAAGCAATCAGCCCCAGCATTTT. This sequence joins TRBV7-8 and TRBJ1-5, with 7 nucleotides matching TRBD1. The V segment lost 5 bases and the J segment 1 base; nucleotides outside the gene matches: 11. Germline CDR1 reads SGHVS; CDR2 reads FQNEAQ. This CDR3 region has 17 residues. Based on the CDR3 plus reference TRBV7-8 and TRBJ1-5, the full variable domain is GAGVSQSPRYKVAKRGQDVALRCDPISGHVSLFWYQQALGQGPEFLTYFQNEAQLDKSGLPSDRFFAERPEGSVSTLKIQRTQQEDSAVYLCASSTLGQISSNQPQHFGDGTRLSIL.

V is TRBV29-1 and J is TRBJ2-7; D perhaps matches TRBD2 (6 bases). Trimming left V 4 bases short and J 2 bases short, with 18 bases between. The CDR3 totals 15 residues. Germline CDR1 reads SQVTM; CDR2 reads ANQGSEA. CDR3 sequence: CSVVGGTSQAYEQYF. The CDR3 DNA is TGCAGCGTTGTGGGGGGAACCTCCCAGGCCTACGAGCAGTACTTC.

The rearrangement links TRBV5-1 to TRBJ2-2; 9 bases agree with TRBD2. The length of the CDR3 is 17 residues. Germline V gene data show CDR1 as SGHRS and CDR2 as YFSETQ. With V trimmed by 4 bases and J by 4 bases, 11 bases remained unmatched. The CDR3: CASSPYWREGLTGELFF. The CDR3, as DNA: TGCGCCAGCAGCCCCTACTGGCGGGAGGGCCTCACCGGGGAGCTGTTTTTT.

The V gene is TRBV2, the J gene TRBJ2-7; TRBD2 aligns across 9 bases. Germline trimming cut 7 bases from V and 3 bases from J; bases unmatched to any gene: 10. CDR3 size: 15 residues. Germline CDR1 and CDR2: SNHLY and FYNNEI. CDR3: CASINPVAGDYEQYF. CDR3 coding DNA: TGTGCCAGCATAAACCCGGTAGCGGGGGACTACGAGCAGTACTTC.

The rearrangement joins TRBV5-1 to TRBJ2-1, with a tentative D call TRBD2 (5 bases). This CDR3 contains 15 residues. V lost 6 bases and J lost 0, with 13 bases in between. Germline V gene lookup returns CDR1 SGHRS and CDR2 YFSETQ. CDR3: CASTGLLSSYNEQFF. The CDR3 DNA sequence: TGCGCCAGCACTGGACTGCTGAGCTCCTACAATGAGCAGTTCTTC.

The chain employs TRBV7-9 and TRBJ1-1; 7 nucleotides line up with TRBD1. CDR1 and CDR2 from the germline V gene are SEHNR and FQNEAQ (reference sequence). The CDR3 is made up of 15 amino acids. V lost 5 bases and J lost 3; bases outside the gene matches: 9. The CDR3 loop reads CASSPRQGHDTEAFF. CDR3 sequence (DNA): TGTGCCAGCAGCCCTCGACAGGGACACGACACTGAAGCTTTCTTT.

The chain has TRBV28 and TRBJ2-7, with TRBD1 identical over 9 bases. With 3 bases clipped from V and 5 bases from J, the junction kept 17 bases outside the gene matches. CDR1 is MDHEN and CDR2 is SYDVKM in the germline V gene. This CDR3 is 18 amino acids long. CDR3 DNA: TGTGCCAGCAGTTTGGGGGGACTTAAGGGGACAGGGTCCCACGAGCAGTACTTC. As protein: CASSLGGLKGTGSHEQYF.

The chain joins TRBV5-6 to TRBJ1-5; 8 nucleotides agree with TRBD1. Germline loops: CDR1 SGHDT, CDR2 YYEEEE. V was clipped by 5 bases and J by 11 bases; unmatched bases: 21. The CDR3 consists of 17 residues. The CDR3, as DNA: TGTGCCAGCAGTCAGGGTAGGACAGGGCCCTCAGGGGCGGCCCAGCATTTT. Encoded protein: CASSQGRTGPSGAAQHF.

CDR3 coding DNA: TGTGCCAGCAGCCAGGGCCCCCACGAGCAGTACTTC. It specifies CASSQGPHEQYF. V is TRBV7-9 and J is TRBJ2-7, with a possible D match to TRBD1 (5 bases). The germline CDR1 and CDR2 sequences are SEHNR and FQNEAQ (reference sequence). The CDR3 has 12 amino acids. Trimming removed 5 bases at V and 5 bases at J, with 10 bases between.

The V call is TRBV5-1, the J call TRBJ1-6; maybe TRBD1 (5 bases). Looked up from germline, CDR1 is SGHRS and CDR2 is YFSETQ. Trimming cost V 4 bases and J 5 bases, with 19 bases left between them. CDR3 length equals 17 residues. CDR3 residues: CASSLGDAGPNNSPLHF. DNA of the CDR3: TGCGCCAGCAGCCTAGGGGACGCGGGGCCTAATAATTCACCCCTCCACTTT. Full variable domain (outside the CDR3, taken from reference TRBV5-1 and TRBJ1-6): KAGVTQTPRYLIKTRGQQVTLSCSPISGHRSVSWYQQTPGQGLQFLFEYFSETQRNKGNFPGRFSGRQFSNSRSEMNVSTLELGDSALYLCASSLGDAGPNNSPLHFGNGTRLTVT.

The chain recombines TRBV27 with TRBJ1-1; 9 bases map to TRBD1. The CDR3 is made up of 16 amino acids. Germline V CDR1 and CDR2: MNHEY, SMNVEV (reference sequence). V shed 2 bases, J shed 3 bases, and the junction held 7 bases outside the gene matches. This CDR3 reads CASSLKGQGLYTEAFF. For the CDR3, the DNA is TGTGCCAGCAGTTTAAAGGGACAGGGCCTCTACACTGAAGCTTTCTTT.

The rearrangement uses TRBV7-2 and TRBJ1-1; the match to TRBD1 covers 7 bases. The germline CDR1 and CDR2 sequences are SGHTA and FQGNSA. The CDR3 extends over 15 amino acids. Trimming at V came to 6 bases and at J to 6 bases, leaving 13 bases not matched to a gene. As DNA, the CDR3 is TGTGCCAGCAGGATCCTACAGGGGCGCGTCGCTGAAGCTTTCTTT. Translation gives CASRILQGRVAEAFF.

A few counts support this clone. This sequence joins TRBV6-5 and TRBJ1-4; D call uncertain. The CDR3 spans 11 residues. Trimming took off 8 bases at V and 4 bases at J, with 5 bases between the two ends. Germline CDR1 reads MNHEY; CDR2 reads SVGAGI. DNA of the CDR3: TGTGCCAGCTCCGGTAATGAAAAACTGTTTTTT. Translated, it gives CASSGNEKLFF.

This sequence joins TRBV11-1 and TRBJ1-2, with 7 bases lining up with TRBD1. The germline V gene has CDR1 SGHAT and CDR2 FQDESV (reference sequence). CDR3 length: 15 residues. The ends lost 4 bases at V and 3 bases at J; junction bases unmatched: 8. CDR3 sequence reads: CASSSTGWPHYGYTF. The CDR3 bases are TGTGCCAGCAGCTCGACAGGGTGGCCCCACTATGGCTACACCTTC.

The chain employs TRBV7-9 and TRBJ1-5; unclear D gene. The CDR3 is 15 residues long. The V and J ends lost 1 base and 6 bases respectively, with 13 bases between them. The germline V gene encodes CDR1 SEHNR and CDR2 FQNEAQ (reference sequence). The CDR3 loop reads CASSLGAVTSQPQHF. In nucleotides, the CDR3 is TGTGCCAGCAGCTTAGGAGCCGTGACATCTCAGCCCCAGCATTTT.

This sequence joins TRBV6-5 and TRBJ1-5; 7 bases agree with TRBD1. Germline V lookup: CDR1 MNHEY, CDR2 SVGAGI. This CDR3 is 16 amino acids long. Trimming cost V 2 bases and J 3 bases; bases outside gene matches: 7. The CDR3 loop is CASSYEGQEYNQPQHF. The CDR3 region has the DNA TGTGCCAGCAGTTACGAAGGACAGGAATACAATCAGCCCCAGCATTTT.

CDR3 loop: CAISGASPHQPQHF. Written as DNA, the CDR3 is TGTGCCATCAGTGGGGCATCGCCCCATCAGCCCCAGCATTTT. The chain has TRBV10-3 and TRBJ1-5; no clear D gene. The CDR3 sequence is 14 residues long. Germline CDR1 reads ENHRY; CDR2 reads SYGVKD. Trimming left V 4 bases short and J 5 bases short, with 12 bases between.